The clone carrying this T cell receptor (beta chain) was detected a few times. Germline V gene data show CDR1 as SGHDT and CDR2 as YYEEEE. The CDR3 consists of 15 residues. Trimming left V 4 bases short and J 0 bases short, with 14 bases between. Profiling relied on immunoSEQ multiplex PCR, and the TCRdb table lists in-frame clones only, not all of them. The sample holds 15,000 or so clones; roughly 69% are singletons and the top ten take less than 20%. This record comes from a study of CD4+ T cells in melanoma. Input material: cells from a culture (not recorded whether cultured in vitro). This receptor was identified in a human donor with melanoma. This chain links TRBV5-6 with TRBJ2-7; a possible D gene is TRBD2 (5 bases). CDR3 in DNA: TGTGCCAGCAGCCGCCGGGGATACAGCTCCTACGAGCAGTACTTC. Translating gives CASSRRGYSSYEQYF.